This T cell receptor beta chain was recorded in a study of blood T cell repertoires in COVID-19. Here immunoSEQ multiplex PCR was the method, and the copy in TCRdb shows in-frame clones only, minus some. Seen here are about 270,000 clones, 65% to 90% observed once, and the top ten hold roughly 15%. This clone was observed a handful of times. The sample consisted of peripheral blood. The clonotype originates from a human donor in a cohort sampled during active COVID-19.

Written as DNA, the CDR3 is TGTGCCAGCAGCTTAAGCTTTAGTTCTGGAAACACCATATATTTT. Its protein is CASSLSFSSGNTIYF. J is TRBJ1-3 and V is TRBV7-2; no definite D call. This CDR3 is 15 amino acids long. Trimming cost V 2 bases and J 1 base, with 9 bases left between them. Germline V CDR1 and CDR2: SGHTA, FQGNSA.